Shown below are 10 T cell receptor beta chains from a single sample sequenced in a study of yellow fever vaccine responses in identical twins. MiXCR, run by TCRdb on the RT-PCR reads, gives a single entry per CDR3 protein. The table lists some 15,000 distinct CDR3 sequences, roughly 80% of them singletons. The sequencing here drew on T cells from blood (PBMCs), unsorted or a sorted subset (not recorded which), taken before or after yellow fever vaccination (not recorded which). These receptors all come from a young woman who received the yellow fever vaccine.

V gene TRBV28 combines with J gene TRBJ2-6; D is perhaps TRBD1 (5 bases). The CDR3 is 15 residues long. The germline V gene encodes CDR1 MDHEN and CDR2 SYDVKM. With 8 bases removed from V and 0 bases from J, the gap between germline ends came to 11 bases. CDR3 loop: CASDSTPSGANVLTF. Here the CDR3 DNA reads TGTGCCAGCGACAGTACACCCTCTGGGGCCAACGTCCTGACTTTC.

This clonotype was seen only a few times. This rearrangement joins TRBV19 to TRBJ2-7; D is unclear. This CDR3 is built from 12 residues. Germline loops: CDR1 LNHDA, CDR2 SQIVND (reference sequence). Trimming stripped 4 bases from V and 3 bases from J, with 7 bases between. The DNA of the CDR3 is TGTGCCAGTAGTACCGGGTTCTACGAGCAGTACTTC. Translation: CASSTGFYEQYF. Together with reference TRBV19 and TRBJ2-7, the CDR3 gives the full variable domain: DGGITQSPKYLFRKEGQNVTLSCEQNLNHDAMYWYRQDPGQGLRLIYYSQIVNDFQKGDIAEGYSVSREKKESFPLTVTSAQKNPTAFYLCASSTGFYEQYFGPGTRLTVT.

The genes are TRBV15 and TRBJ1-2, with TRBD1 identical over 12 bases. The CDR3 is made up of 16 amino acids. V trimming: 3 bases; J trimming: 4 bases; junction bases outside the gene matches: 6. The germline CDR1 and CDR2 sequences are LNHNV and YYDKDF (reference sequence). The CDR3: CATSRPGQGAFYGYTF. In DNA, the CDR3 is TGTGCCACCAGCAGGCCGGGACAGGGGGCGTTCTATGGCTACACCTTC.

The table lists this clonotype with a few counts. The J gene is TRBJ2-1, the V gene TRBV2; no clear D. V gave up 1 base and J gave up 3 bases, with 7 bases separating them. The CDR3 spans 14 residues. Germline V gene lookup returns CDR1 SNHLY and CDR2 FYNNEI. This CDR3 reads CASSEERNYNEQFF. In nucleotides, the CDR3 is TGTGCCAGCAGTGAAGAAAGGAACTACAATGAGCAGTTCTTC.

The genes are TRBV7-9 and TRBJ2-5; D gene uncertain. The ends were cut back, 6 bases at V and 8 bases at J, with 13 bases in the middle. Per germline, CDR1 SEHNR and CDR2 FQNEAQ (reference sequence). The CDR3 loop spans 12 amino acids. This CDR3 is CASRLEAGTQYF. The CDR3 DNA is TGTGCCAGCAGGCTAGAGGCCGGTACCCAGTACTTC.

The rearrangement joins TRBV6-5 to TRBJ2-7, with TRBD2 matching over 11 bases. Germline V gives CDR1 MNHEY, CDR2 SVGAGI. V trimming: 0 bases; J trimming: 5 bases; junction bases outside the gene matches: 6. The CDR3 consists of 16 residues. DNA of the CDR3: TGTGCCAGCAGTTACTCGGTAGCGGGGGGGCCCCACGAGCAGTACTTC. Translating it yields CASSYSVAGGPHEQYF.

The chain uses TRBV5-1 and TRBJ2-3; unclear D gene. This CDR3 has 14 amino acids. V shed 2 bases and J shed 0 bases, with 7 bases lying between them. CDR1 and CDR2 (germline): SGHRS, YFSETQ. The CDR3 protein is CASSFSSSTDTQYF. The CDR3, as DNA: TGCGCCAGCAGCTTTAGCTCTAGCACAGATACGCAGTATTTT.

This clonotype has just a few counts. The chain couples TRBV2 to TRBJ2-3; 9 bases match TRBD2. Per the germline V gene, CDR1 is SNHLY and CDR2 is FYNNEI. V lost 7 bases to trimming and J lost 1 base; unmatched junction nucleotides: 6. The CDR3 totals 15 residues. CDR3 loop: CASIRGGDRTDTQYF. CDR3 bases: TGTGCCAGCATACGCGGGGGGGATCGCACAGATACGCAGTATTTT.

The CDR3 sequence is CASSSGKEQFF. CDR3 sequence (DNA): TGTGCCAGCAGTTCCGGAAAGGAACAGTTCTTC. V and J are TRBV12-3 or TRBV12-4 and TRBJ2-1; D uncertain. The CDR3 runs to 11 residues. V was trimmed by 4 bases and J by 13 bases, leaving 11 bases between them.

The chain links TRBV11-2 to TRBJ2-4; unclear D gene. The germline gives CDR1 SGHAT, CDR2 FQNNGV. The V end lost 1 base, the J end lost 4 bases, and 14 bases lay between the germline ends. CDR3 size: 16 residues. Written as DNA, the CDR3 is TGTGCCAGCAGCTTAGTAGTCCAGGCCCTTAAAAACATTCAGTACTTC. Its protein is CASSLVVQALKNIQYF. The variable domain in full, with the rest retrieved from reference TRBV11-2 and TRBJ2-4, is EAGVAQSPRYKIIEKRQSVAFWCNPISGHATLYWYQQILGQGPKLLIQFQNNGVVDDSQLPKDRFSAERLKGVDSTLKIQPAKLEDSAVYLCASSLVVQALKNIQYFGAGTRLSVL.